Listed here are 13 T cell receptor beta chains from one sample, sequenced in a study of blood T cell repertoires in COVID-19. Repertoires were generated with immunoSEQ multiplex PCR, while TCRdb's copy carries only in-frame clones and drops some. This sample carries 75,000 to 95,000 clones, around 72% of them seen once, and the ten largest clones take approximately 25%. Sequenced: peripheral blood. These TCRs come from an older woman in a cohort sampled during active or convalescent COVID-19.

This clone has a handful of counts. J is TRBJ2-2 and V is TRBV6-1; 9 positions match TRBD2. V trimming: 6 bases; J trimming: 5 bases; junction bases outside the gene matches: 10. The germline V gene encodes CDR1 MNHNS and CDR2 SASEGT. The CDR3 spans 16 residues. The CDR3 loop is CASRERTSAGTGELFF. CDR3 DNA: TGTGCCAGCAGAGAAAGGACTAGCGCAGGGACCGGGGAGCTGTTTTTT.

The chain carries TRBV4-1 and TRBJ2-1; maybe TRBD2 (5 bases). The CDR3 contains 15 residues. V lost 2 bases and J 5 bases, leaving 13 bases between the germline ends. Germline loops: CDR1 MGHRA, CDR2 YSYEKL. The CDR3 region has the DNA TGCGCCAGCAGCCAACCCCGGACTGAAAACAATGAGCAGTTCTTC. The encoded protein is CASSQPRTENNEQFF.

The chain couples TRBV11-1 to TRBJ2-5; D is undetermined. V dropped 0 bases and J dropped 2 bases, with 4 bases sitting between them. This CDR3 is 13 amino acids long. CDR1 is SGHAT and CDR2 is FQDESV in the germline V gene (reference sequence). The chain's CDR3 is CASSLALQETQYF. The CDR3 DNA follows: TGTGCCAGCAGCTTAGCCCTACAAGAGACCCAGTACTTC.

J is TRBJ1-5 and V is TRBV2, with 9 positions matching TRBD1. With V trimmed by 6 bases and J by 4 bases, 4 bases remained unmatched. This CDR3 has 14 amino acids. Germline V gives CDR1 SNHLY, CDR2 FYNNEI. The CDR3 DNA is TGTGCCAGCAGGAAGGGACAGGGAAATCAGCCCCAGCATTTT. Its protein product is CASRKGQGNQPQHF.

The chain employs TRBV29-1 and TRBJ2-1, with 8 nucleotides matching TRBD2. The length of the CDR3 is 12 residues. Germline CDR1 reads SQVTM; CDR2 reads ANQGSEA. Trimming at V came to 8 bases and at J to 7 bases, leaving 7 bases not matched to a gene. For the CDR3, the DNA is TGCAGCCCACGACTAGCGAGAAATGAGCAGTTCTTC. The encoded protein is CSPRLARNEQFF.

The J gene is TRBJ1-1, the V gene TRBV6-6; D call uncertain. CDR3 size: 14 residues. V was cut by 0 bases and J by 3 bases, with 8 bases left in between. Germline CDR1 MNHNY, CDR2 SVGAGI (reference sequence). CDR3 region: CASSYSLGDTEAFF. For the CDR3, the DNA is TGTGCCAGCAGTTACTCGCTCGGGGACACTGAAGCTTTCTTT.

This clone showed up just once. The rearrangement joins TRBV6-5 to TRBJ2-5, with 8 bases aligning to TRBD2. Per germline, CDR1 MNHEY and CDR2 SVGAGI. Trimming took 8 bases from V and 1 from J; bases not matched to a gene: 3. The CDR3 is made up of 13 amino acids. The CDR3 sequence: CASGGLAQETQYF. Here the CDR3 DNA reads TGTGCCAGCGGCGGACTAGCCCAAGAGACCCAGTACTTC.

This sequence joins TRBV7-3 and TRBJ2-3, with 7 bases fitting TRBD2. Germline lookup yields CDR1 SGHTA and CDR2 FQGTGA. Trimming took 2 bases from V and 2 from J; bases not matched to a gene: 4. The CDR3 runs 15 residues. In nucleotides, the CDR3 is TGTGCCAGCAGCTTAGCTAGCGGAACCACAGATACGCAGTATTTT. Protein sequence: CASSLASGTTDTQYF.

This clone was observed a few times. This chain's CDR3 is CASSLPPSGGWEQYF. For the CDR3, the DNA is TGTGCCAGCAGTCTCCCCCCCAGCGGGGGATGGGAGCAGTACTTC. The chain employs TRBV28 and TRBJ2-7; TRBD2 aligns across 8 bases. The CDR3 sequence is 15 residues long. V gave up 5 bases and J gave up 7 bases; unmatched junction bases: 13. Germline V CDR1 and CDR2: MDHEN, SYDVKM.

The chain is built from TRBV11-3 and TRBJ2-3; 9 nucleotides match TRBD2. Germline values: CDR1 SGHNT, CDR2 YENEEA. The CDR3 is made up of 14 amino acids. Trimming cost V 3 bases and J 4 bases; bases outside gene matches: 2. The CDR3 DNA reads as TGTGCCAGCAGCTTGGCGGGGGGGCCAGATACGCAGTATTTT. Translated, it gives CASSLAGGPDTQYF.

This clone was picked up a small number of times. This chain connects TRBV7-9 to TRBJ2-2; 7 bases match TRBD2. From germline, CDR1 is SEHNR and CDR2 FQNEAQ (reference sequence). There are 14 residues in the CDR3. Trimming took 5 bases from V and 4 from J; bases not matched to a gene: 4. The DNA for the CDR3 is TGTGCCAGCAGCAGACTAGCTTCCACCGGGGAGCTGTTTTTT. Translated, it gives CASSRLASTGELFF.

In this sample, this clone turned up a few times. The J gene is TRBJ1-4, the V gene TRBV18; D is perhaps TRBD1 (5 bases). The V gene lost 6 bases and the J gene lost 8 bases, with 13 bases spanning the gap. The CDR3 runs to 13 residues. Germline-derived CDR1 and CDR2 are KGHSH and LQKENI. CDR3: CASSDSAGEKLFF. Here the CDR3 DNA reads TGTGCCAGCTCTGACAGTGCGGGGGAAAAACTGTTTTTT.

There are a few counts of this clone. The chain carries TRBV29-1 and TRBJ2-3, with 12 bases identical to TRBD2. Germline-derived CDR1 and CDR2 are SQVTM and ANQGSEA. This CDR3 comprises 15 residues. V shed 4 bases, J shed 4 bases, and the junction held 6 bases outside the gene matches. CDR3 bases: TGCAGCGTTGCCAAACTAGCGGGGGGTGCAGATACGCAGTATTTT. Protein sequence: CSVAKLAGGADTQYF.